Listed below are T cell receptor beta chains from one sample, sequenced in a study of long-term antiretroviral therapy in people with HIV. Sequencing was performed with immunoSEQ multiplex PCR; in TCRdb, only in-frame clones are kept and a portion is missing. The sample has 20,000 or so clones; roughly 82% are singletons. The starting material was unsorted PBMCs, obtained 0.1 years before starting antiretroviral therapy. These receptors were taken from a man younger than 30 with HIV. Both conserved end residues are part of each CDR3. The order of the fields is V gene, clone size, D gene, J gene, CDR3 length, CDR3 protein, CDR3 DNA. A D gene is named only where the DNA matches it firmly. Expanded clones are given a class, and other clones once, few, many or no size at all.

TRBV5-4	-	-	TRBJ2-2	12	CASSSNTGELFF	TGTGCCAGCAGCTCGAACACCGGGGAGCTGTTTTTT
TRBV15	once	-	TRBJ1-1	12	CATSWVNTEAFF	TGTGCCACCTCGTGGGTCAACACTGAAGCTTTCTTT
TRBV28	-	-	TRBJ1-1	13	CASSQGGQAEAFF	TGTGCCAGCTCACAGGGAGGGCAAGCAGAAGCTTTCTTT
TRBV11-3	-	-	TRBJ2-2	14	CASSLVAGTGELFF	TGTGCCAGCAGCTTAGTCGCGGGCACCGGGGAGCTGTTTTTT
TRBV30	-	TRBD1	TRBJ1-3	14	CAWRRTGAGNTIYF	TGTGCCTGGAGGCGGACAGGGGCCGGAAACACCATATATTTT
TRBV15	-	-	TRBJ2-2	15	CATSRGDTNTGELFF	TGTGCCACCAGCAGAGGGGACACGAACACCGGGGAGCTGTTTTTT
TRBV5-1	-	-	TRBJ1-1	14	CASSFMTENTEAFF	TGCGCCAGCAGCTTTATGACTGAGAACACTGAAGCTTTCTTT
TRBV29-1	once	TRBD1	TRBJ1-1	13	CSVQTGLNTEAFF	TGCAGCGTACAGACAGGGTTGAACACTGAAGCTTTCTTT
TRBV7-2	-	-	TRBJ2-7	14	CASSRAGLGYEQYF	TGTGCCAGCAGCCGCGCAGGCCTGGGGTACGAGCAGTACTTC
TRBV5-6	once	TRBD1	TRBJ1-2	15	CASSPWAGGSRGYTF	TGTGCCAGCAGCCCCTGGGCAGGGGGCTCTCGAGGCTACACCTTC
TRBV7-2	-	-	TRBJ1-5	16	CASSSHQSSGNQPQHF	TGTGCCAGCAGCTCACACCAGTCTAGTGGCAATCAGCCCCAGCATTTT
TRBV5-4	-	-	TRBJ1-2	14	CASSLGGDNYGYTF	TGTGCCAGCAGCTTGGGGGGGGATAACTATGGCTACACCTTC
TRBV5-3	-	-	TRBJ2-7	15	CARSLSVGNSYEQYF	TGTGCCAGAAGCTTGTCGGTCGGCAATTCCTACGAGCAGTACTTC
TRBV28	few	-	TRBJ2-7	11	CASSKSYEQYF	TGTGCCAGCTCGAAATCCTACGAGCAGTACTTC
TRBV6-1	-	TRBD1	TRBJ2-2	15	CASRTGGANTGELFF	TGTGCCAGCAGGACAGGGGGCGCCAACACCGGGGAGCTGTTTTTT
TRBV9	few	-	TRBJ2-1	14	CASSVEGLLASEFF	TGTGCCAGCAGCGTAGAGGGCCTTTTGGCGTCGGAGTTCTTC
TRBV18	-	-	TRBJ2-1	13	CASSPQGSNEQFF	TGTGCCAGCTCACCACAGGGAAGCAATGAGCAGTTCTTC
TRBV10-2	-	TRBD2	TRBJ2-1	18	CAIQMTSGGQSSYNEQFF	TGCGCCATACAGATGACTAGCGGGGGGCAAAGCTCCTACAATGAGCAGTTCTTC
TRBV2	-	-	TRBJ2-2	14	CASRNARTSGELFF	TGTGCCAGCAGGAATGCCCGAACATCCGGGGAGCTGTTTTTT
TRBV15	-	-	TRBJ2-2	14	CATSRDMGRPELFF	TGTGCCACCAGCAGAGATATGGGACGTCCGGAGCTGTTTTTT
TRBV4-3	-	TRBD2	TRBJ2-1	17	CASSQDPLAGERGEQFF	TGCGCCAGCAGCCAAGATCCCCTAGCGGGAGAGAGAGGTGAGCAGTTCTTC
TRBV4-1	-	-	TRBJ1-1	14	CASSQRQAFTEAFF	TGCGCCAGCAGCCAACGTCAGGCGTTTACTGAAGCTTTCTTT
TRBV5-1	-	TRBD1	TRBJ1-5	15	CASSPDGQVNQPQHF	TGCGCCAGCAGCCCTGATGGACAGGTAAATCAGCCCCAGCATTTT
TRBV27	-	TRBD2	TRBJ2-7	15	CASSLASGRFYEQYF	TGTGCCAGCAGTTTAGCTAGCGGGAGATTTTACGAGCAGTACTTC
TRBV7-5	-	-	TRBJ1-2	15	CARSPRAGNNYGYTF	TGTGCCAGAAGCCCCCGGGCAGGCAATAACTATGGCTACACCTTC
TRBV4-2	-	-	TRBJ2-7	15	CASSQEYRSSYEQYF	TGTGCCAGCAGCCAAGAATACAGGAGCTCCTACGAGCAGTACTTC
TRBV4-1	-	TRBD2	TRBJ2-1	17	CASSQGETSGGDNEQFF	TGCGCCAGCAGCCAAGGGGAGACTAGCGGGGGGGACAATGAGCAGTTCTTC
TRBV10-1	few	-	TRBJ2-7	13	CASSGTESYEQYF	TGCGCCAGCAGTGGGACAGAGTCCTACGAGCAGTACTTC
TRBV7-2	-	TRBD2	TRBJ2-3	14	CASSFRRGADTQYF	TGTGCCAGCAGCTTCCGCCGGGGGGCAGATACGCAGTATTTT
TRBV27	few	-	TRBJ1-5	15	CASAWGANSNQPQHF	TGTGCCAGCGCCTGGGGGGCGAATAGCAATCAGCCCCAGCATTTT
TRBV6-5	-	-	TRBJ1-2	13	CASSYSAGVGYTF	TGTGCCAGCAGTTACTCGGCAGGGGTCGGCTACACCTTC
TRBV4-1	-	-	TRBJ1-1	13	CASSQQGSTEAFF	TGCGCCAGCAGCCAGCAAGGGTCCACTGAAGCTTTCTTT
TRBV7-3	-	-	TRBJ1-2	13	CASSFDTNYGYTF	TGTGCCAGCAGCTTCGACACTAACTATGGCTACACCTTC
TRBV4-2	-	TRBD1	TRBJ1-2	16	CASSQERAGGVYGYTF	TGTGCCAGCAGCCAAGAGCGGGCAGGGGGCGTTTATGGCTACACCTTC
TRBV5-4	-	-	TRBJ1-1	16	CASSTPGGLGNTEAFF	TGTGCCAGCAGCACCCCCGGGGGTTTGGGTAACACTGAAGCTTTCTTT
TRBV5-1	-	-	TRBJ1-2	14	CASSLAPALEGYTF	TGCGCCAGCAGCTTGGCCCCGGCCTTAGAGGGCTACACCTTC
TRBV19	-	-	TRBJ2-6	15	CASSQQGSGANVLTF	TGTGCCAGTAGTCAACAGGGCTCTGGGGCCAACGTCCTGACTTTC
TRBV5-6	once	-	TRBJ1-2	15	CASSLGPGVNYGYTF	TGTGCCAGCAGCTTGGGGCCAGGGGTTAACTATGGCTACACCTTC
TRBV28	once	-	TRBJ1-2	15	CASTPASGSYYGYTF	TGTGCCAGCACCCCCGCGAGTGGCAGCTACTATGGCTACACCTTC
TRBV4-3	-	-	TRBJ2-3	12	CASSQDGGSQYF	TGCGCCAGCAGCCAAGATGGGGGTTCGCAGTATTTT
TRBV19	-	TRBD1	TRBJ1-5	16	CASKSTGVNANQPQHF	TGTGCCAGTAAGTCGACAGGGGTTAACGCCAATCAGCCCCAGCATTTT
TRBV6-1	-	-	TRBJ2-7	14	CASSPRMGLEEQYF	TGTGCCAGCAGCCCCAGGATGGGGTTGGAGGAGCAGTACTTC
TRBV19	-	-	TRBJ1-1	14	CASSVKPRDTEAFF	TGTGCCAGTAGCGTTAAACCCCGGGACACTGAAGCTTTCTTT
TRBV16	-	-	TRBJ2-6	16	CASSQSYNSGANVLTF	TGTGCCAGCAGCCAATCCTATAACTCTGGGGCCAACGTCCTGACTTTC
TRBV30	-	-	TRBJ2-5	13	CAWRSERKETQYF	TGTGCCTGGAGGTCAGAACGGAAAGAGACCCAGTACTTC
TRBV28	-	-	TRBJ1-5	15	CASTLPGPSNQPQHF	TGTGCCAGCACCCTCCCGGGACCGAGCAATCAGCCCCAGCATTTT
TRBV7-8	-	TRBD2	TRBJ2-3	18	CASSFPGTSGIGRDTQYF	TGTGCCAGCAGCTTCCCCGGGACTAGCGGGATTGGGCGGGATACGCAGTATTTT
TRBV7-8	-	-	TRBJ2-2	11	CASSLTGELFF	TGTGCCAGCAGCTTAACCGGGGAGCTGTTTTTT
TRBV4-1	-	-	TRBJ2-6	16	CASSQVKGSGANVLTF	TGCGCCAGCAGCCAAGTCAAGGGCTCTGGGGCCAACGTCCTGACTTTC
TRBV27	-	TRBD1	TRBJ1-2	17	CASSWGPGAQGADGYTF	TGTGCCAGCAGTTGGGGCCCCGGAGCCCAGGGGGCAGACGGCTACACCTTC
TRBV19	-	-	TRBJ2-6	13	CATSSSGANVLTF	TGTGCCACCTCGTCCTCTGGGGCCAACGTCCTGACTTTC
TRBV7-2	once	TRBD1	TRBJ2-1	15	CASRPTGGTYNEQFF	TGTGCCAGCAGACCAACAGGGGGCACCTACAATGAGCAGTTCTTC
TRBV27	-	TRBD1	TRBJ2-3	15	CASSFDGTASNTQYF	TGTGCCAGCAGTTTCGACGGGACAGCAAGTAATACGCAGTATTTT
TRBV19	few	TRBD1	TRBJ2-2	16	CASSPLDRRYTGELFF	TGTGCCAGTAGCCCCCTGGACAGGCGATACACCGGGGAGCTGTTTTTT